A single sample is the source of the 21 T cell receptor beta chains below, sequenced in a study of cytotoxic CD8 clonotypes in ibrutinib-treated CLL. The method was immunoSEQ multiplex PCR; TCRdb's version includes in-frame clones alone and lacks a portion of them. The sample contains 25,000 to 30,000 clones, 45% to 65% of which appear only once. This specimen consisted of PBMCs, obtained before ibrutinib treatment. The receptor source for this set is a human donor with chronic lymphocytic leukemia.

The J gene is TRBJ2-3, the V gene TRBV7-3; D possibly matches TRBD1 or TRBD2 (5 bases each). This CDR3 has 14 amino acids. Per germline, CDR1 SGHTA and CDR2 FQGTGA. V was clipped by 5 bases and J by 4 bases, with 13 bases between them. CDR3 protein: CASSQGPSPDTQYF. The CDR3 nucleotides read TGTGCCAGCAGCCAGGGACCAAGCCCAGATACGCAGTATTTT.

This chain uses TRBV19 with TRBJ1-2; 8 nucleotides align to TRBD1. Germline loops: CDR1 LNHDA, CDR2 SQIVND (reference sequence). The CDR3 is 14 amino acids. The trim removed 6 bases at V and 8 bases at J, leaving 11 bases unmatched. The CDR3 DNA reads TGTGCCAGTAGGGACAGGGCAACACCGTGGGGCTACACCTTC. It yields the protein CASRDRATPWGYTF. Based on the CDR3 plus reference TRBV19 and TRBJ1-2, the full variable domain is DGGITQSPKYLFRKEGQNVTLSCEQNLNHDAMYWYRQDPGQGLRLIYYSQIVNDFQKGDIAEGYSVSREKKESFPLTVTSAQKNPTAFYLCASRDRATPWGYTFGSGTRLTVV.

The V gene is TRBV7-2, the J gene TRBJ2-1; D gene uncertain. The germline V and J ends were trimmed by 3 bases and 6 bases, with 6 bases remaining between them. Germline loops: CDR1 SGHTA, CDR2 FQGNSA. The CDR3 contains 12 residues. The CDR3 DNA is TGTGCCAGCAGCTTCGATGGCAATGAGCAGTTCTTC. This sequence encodes CASSFDGNEQFF.

The chain joins TRBV29-1 to TRBJ2-5; TRBD2 aligns across 10 bases. This CDR3 is 18 amino acids long. The germline gives CDR1 SQVTM, CDR2 ANQGSEA. With 3 bases clipped from V and 2 bases from J, the junction kept 15 bases outside the gene matches. The CDR3 coding sequence is TGCAGCGTTGATCGCGTGCAAGCGGGAGGGGGAATACAAGAGACCCAGTACTTC. This codes for CSVDRVQAGGGIQETQYF.

The gene calls are TRBV19 and TRBJ1-4; 8 positions agree with TRBD1. The CDR3 has 14 amino acids. Germline values: CDR1 LNHDA, CDR2 SQIVND (reference sequence). Losses at the gene ends were 3 bases for V and 8 bases for J; bases not matched to a gene: 5. The CDR3 DNA is TGTGCCAGTAGTATTCAGGGGGCGAGAGAAAAACTGTTTTTT. Its translation: CASSIQGAREKLFF.

This clone was seen more than once but under ten times. This rearrangement joins TRBV27 to TRBJ2-1, with a weak D call TRBD1 (6 bases). Germline CDR1 MNHEY, CDR2 SMNVEV (reference sequence). This CDR3 is 14 amino acids long. V was pared by 3 bases and J by 5 bases, with 11 bases between. This CDR3 is CASSFRDTHNEQFF. CDR3 nucleotide sequence: TGTGCCAGCAGTTTCCGGGACACCCACAATGAGCAGTTCTTC.

This clone was counted between two and nine times. V and J are TRBV15 and TRBJ1-5; D gene uncertain. Trimming cost V 5 bases and J 6 bases, with 14 bases left between them. CDR1 and CDR2 from the germline V gene are LNHNV and YYDKDF (reference sequence). CDR3 length: 14 residues. The CDR3 loop reads CATSPDPAGQPQHF. In DNA form, the CDR3 reads TGTGCCACCAGCCCGGACCCGGCGGGTCAGCCCCAGCATTTT.

This clone was counted a few times. The chain couples TRBV28 to TRBJ1-3, with 9 bases fitting TRBD1. The CDR3 is 15 amino acids. Germline trimming cut 3 bases from V and 2 bases from J; bases unmatched to any gene: 2. Germline-derived CDR1 and CDR2 are MDHEN and SYDVKM. Here the CDR3 DNA reads TGTGCCAGCAGTTTGGGACAGGGAACTGGAAACACCATATATTTT. Protein product: CASSLGQGTGNTIYF.

The sample holds a few counts of this clone. This rearrangement joins TRBV28 to TRBJ2-2; possible D gene TRBD2, 5 bases. The germline CDR1 and CDR2 sequences are MDHEN and SYDVKM. The CDR3 has 15 amino acids. Trimming cost V 5 bases and J 4 bases, with 14 bases left between them. CDR3 in DNA: TGTGCCAGCAGTGTACCGGGATCTTCCACCGGGGAGCTGTTTTTT. It specifies CASSVPGSSTGELFF.

The chain uses TRBV15 and TRBJ2-5; 9 bases map to TRBD2. The CDR3 length is 16 residues. In germline, CDR1 is LNHNV, CDR2 YYDKDF (reference sequence). The junction had 9 bases not matched to a gene; V was cut back by 6 bases and J by 1 base. The CDR3 here is CATSQLSGGLQETQYF. As DNA, the CDR3 is TGTGCCACCAGTCAACTTAGCGGGGGCCTCCAAGAGACCCAGTACTTC.

This clone has more than one count but fewer than ten. The chain carries TRBV19 and TRBJ2-7; possible D gene TRBD1, 6 bases. Trimming pared 7 bases from V and 7 bases from J, leaving 14 bases between. The CDR3 covers 12 residues. CDR1 is LNHDA, CDR2 SQIVND, per germline (reference sequence). The CDR3 is CASIGTTGEQYF. CDR3 nucleotide sequence: TGTGCCAGTATCGGGACAACGGGGGAGCAGTACTTC. The entire variable domain, with the rest obtained from reference TRBV19 and TRBJ2-7, is as follows: DGGITQSPKYLFRKEGQNVTLSCEQNLNHDAMYWYRQDPGQGLRLIYYSQIVNDFQKGDIAEGYSVSREKKESFPLTVTSAQKNPTAFYLCASIGTTGEQYFGPGTRLTVT.

The gene calls are TRBV5-1 and TRBJ1-6, with a possible D match to TRBD1 (6 bases). Germline V lookup: CDR1 SGHRS, CDR2 YFSETQ. V was cut by 0 bases and J by 3 bases, with 22 bases left in between. The length of the CDR3 is 20 residues. CDR3 DNA: TGCGCCAGCAGCTTGGTAGGGTCAAACAGGGAGTCCTACTATAATTCACCCCTCCACTTT. This translates into CASSLVGSNRESYYNSPLHF. The full variable domain, in which reference TRBV5-1 and TRBJ1-6 provide the parts outside the CDR3, is KAGVTQTPRYLIKTRGQQVTLSCSPISGHRSVSWYQQTPGQGLQFLFEYFSETQRNKGNFPGRFSGRQFSNSRSEMNVSTLELGDSALYLCASSLVGSNRESYYNSPLHFGNGTRLTVT.

This chain uses TRBV6-1 with TRBJ1-1; no reliable D call. Germline V gene data show CDR1 as MNHNS and CDR2 as SASEGT. The V gene lost 2 bases and the J gene lost 2 bases, with 9 bases spanning the gap. The CDR3 is 14 amino acids. The chain's CDR3 is CASSELGTNTEAFF. The CDR3 DNA sequence: TGTGCCAGCAGTGAACTGGGTACCAACACTGAAGCTTTCTTT.

The chain is built from TRBV14 and TRBJ1-1, with D unresolved. Germline CDR1 reads SGHDN; CDR2 reads FVKESK. The V end was cut by 2 bases, the J end by 1 base, with 8 bases between. The CDR3 has 14 residues. For the CDR3, the DNA is TGTGCCAGCAGCCAATTCGGAGCGAACACTGAAGCTTTCTTT. It is translated as CASSQFGANTEAFF.

This clone was found a few times. This chain connects TRBV28 to TRBJ2-7; 15 nucleotides align to TRBD2. Trimming cost V 8 bases and J 5 bases; bases outside gene matches: 16. The CDR3 contains 18 residues. In germline, CDR1 is MDHEN, CDR2 SYDVKM. The CDR3 nucleotides are TGTGCCAGCTACTCCCCCCGGACTAGCGGGAGGGCCAGAAACGAGCAGTACTTC. This encodes CASYSPRTSGRARNEQYF.

The V and J genes are TRBV2 and TRBJ2-1, with 11 bases aligning to TRBD2. CDR3 length: 17 residues. Germline V CDR1 and CDR2: SNHLY, FYNNEI. V dropped 11 bases and J dropped 0; count of bases not matched to a gene: 12. The CDR3 DNA sequence: TGTGCCGGAGAGGGGGGGACTAGCGGTAGCTCCTACAATGAGCAGTTCTTC. It codes for CAGEGGTSGSSYNEQFF. The whole variable domain, filled in from reference TRBV2 and TRBJ2-1, reads EPEVTQTPSHQVTQMGQEVILRCVPISNHLYFYWYRQILGQKVEFLVSFYNNEISEKSEIFDDQFSVERPDGSNFTLKIRSTKLEDSAMYFCAGEGGTSGSSYNEQFFGPGTRLTVL.

This clone was recorded a few times. The chain recombines TRBV10-3 with TRBJ1-6; D ambiguous. This CDR3 comprises 14 residues. V gave up 2 bases and J gave up 10 bases, with 12 bases separating them. CDR1 ENHRY and CDR2 SYGVKD come from the germline V gene. The CDR3 loop is CAISETAPWSPLHF. The CDR3 DNA sequence: TGTGCCATCAGTGAGACAGCTCCTTGGTCACCCCTCCACTTT.

This chain joins TRBV9 and TRBJ1-2, with 8 nucleotides matching TRBD1. The V gene end was trimmed by 2 bases and the J gene end by 6 bases; junction bases not matched to a gene: 3. This CDR3 spans 13 amino acids. Germline-derived CDR1 and CDR2 are SGDLS and YYNGEE. The CDR3 here is CASSVDRDDGYTF. The CDR3 nucleotides are TGTGCCAGCAGCGTGGACAGGGACGATGGCTACACCTTC. The full variable domain, with the rest looked up from reference TRBV9 and TRBJ1-2, is DSGVTQTPKHLITATGQRVTLRCSPRSGDLSVYWYQQSLDQGLQFLIQYYNGEERAKGNILERFSAQQFPDLHSELNLSSLELGDSALYFCASSVDRDDGYTFGSGTRLTVV.

V and J are TRBV10-3 and TRBJ1-5; D may be TRBD1 (6 bases). Trimming removed 1 base at V and 6 bases at J, with 7 bases between. The CDR3 is 13 residues long. CDR1 is ENHRY, CDR2 SYGVKD, per germline. The CDR3 is CAISELDSQPQHF. Here the CDR3 DNA reads TGTGCCATCAGTGAGTTGGACAGTCAGCCCCAGCATTTT.

CDR3 sequence reads: CASSRGLVQGYNEQFF. CDR3 DNA sequence: TGTGCCAGTAGTAGGGGACTGGTCCAAGGCTACAATGAGCAGTTCTTC. The V call is TRBV19, the J call TRBJ2-1, with D possibly TRBD2 on 6 matching bases. The V and J ends lost 4 bases and 3 bases respectively, with 16 bases between them. Per germline, CDR1 LNHDA and CDR2 SQIVND (reference sequence). The CDR3 is 16 amino acids. Combining the CDR3 with reference TRBV19 and TRBJ2-1 gives the whole variable domain DGGITQSPKYLFRKEGQNVTLSCEQNLNHDAMYWYRQDPGQGLRLIYYSQIVNDFQKGDIAEGYSVSREKKESFPLTVTSAQKNPTAFYLCASSRGLVQGYNEQFFGPGTRLTVL.

The chain links TRBV28 to TRBJ1-5; no clear D gene. Germline CDR1 MDHEN, CDR2 SYDVKM. V was shortened by 6 bases and J by 1 base, with 4 bases between the two germline ends. The CDR3 contains 12 residues. CDR3 DNA: TGTGCCAGCAGGGGGAGCAATCAGCCCCAGCATTTT. Protein: CASRGSNQPQHF.